This T cell receptor beta chain was recovered during a study of vaccination and CD4 T cells after COVID-19. Background on the study: Convalescent donors totaled six males and four females, including two who were Hispanic.

The length of the CDR3 is 13 residues. The V gene lost 5 bases and the J gene lost 5 bases, with 15 bases spanning the gap. The V gene's germline CDR1 is DFQATT and CDR2 SNEGSKA (reference sequence). TCRdb independently ran MiXCR on the PCR reads; one entry per CDR3 protein. The table lists approximately 19,000 distinct CDR3 sequences, 60% of them singletons. This clonotype originated in a human donor who had recovered from COVID-19. This material consisted of CD4+ T cells from blood, taken after SARS-CoV-2 vaccination. The chain has TRBV20-1 and TRBJ2-5; D call uncertain. CDR3 coding DNA: TGCAGTGCTGGGGTCCTCGGCCGGGAGACCCAGTACTTC. This sequence encodes CSAGVLGRETQYF.